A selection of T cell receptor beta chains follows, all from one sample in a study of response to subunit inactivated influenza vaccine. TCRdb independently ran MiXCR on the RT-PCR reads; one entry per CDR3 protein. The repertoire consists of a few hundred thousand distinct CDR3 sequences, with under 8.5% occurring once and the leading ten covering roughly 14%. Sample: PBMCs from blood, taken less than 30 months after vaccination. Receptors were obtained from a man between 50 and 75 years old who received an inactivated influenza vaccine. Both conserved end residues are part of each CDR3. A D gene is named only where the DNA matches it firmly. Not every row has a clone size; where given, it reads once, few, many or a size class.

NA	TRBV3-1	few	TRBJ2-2	CASSPDSSGELFF	TGTGCCAGCAGCCCGGACAGTTCCGGGGAGCTGTTTTTT
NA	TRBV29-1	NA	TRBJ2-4	CGVEGGAGNIQYF	TGCGGCGTTGAAGGGGGGGCGGGGAACATTCAGTACTTC
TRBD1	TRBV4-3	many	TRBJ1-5	CASSQDIGQGAGPQHF	TGCGCCAGCAGCCAAGATATCGGACAGGGAGCTGGGCCCCAGCATTTT
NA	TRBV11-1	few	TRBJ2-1	CASSLPTDNEQFF	TGTGCCAGCAGCCTCCCGACAGACAATGAGCAGTTCTTC
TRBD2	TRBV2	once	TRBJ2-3	CASSEEVRGGTDTQYF	TGTGCCAGCAGTGAAGAGGTGCGGGGGGGCACAGATACGCAGTATTTT
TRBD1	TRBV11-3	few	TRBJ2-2	CASSLTGVAGELFF	TGTGCCAGCAGCTTGACAGGGGTCGCCGGGGAGCTGTTTTTT
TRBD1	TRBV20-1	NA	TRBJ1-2	CSARDGTGYGYTF	TGCAGTGCTAGAGATGGGACAGGTTATGGCTACACCTTC
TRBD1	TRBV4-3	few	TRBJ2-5	CASSHGQGGRETQYF	TGCGCCAGCAGCCACGGACAGGGTGGCAGAGAGACCCAGTACTTC
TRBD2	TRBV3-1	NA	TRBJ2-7	CASSQGDSGSYEQYF	TGTGCCAGCAGCCAAGGGGATAGCGGGAGCTACGAGCAGTACTTC
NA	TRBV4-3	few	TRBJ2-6	CASSQEGASGANVLTF	TGCGCCAGCAGCCAAGAGGGGGCCTCTGGGGCCAACGTCCTGACTTTC
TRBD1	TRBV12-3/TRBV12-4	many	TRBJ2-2	CASSFTGGGWNTGELFF	TGTGCCAGCAGTTTCACAGGGGGCGGGTGGAACACCGGGGAGCTGTTTTTT
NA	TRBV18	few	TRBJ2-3	CASSVLRGTDTQYF	TGTGCCAGCTCCGTCCTAAGGGGCACAGATACGCAGTATTTT